Listed here are 15 T cell receptor beta chains from one sample, sequenced in a study of T cell responses to AZD1222 COVID-19 vaccine. The table came from immunoSEQ multiplex PCR; TCRdb's copy has only in-frame clones and leaves some out. The table lists about 120,000 clones, around nine tenths of them singletons. The sample in question was peripheral blood, obtained on day 0 of AZD1222 vaccination. Receptors were obtained from an adult in good health.

The chain uses TRBV5-1 and TRBJ1-3; D gene ambiguous. Germline assignment: CDR1 SGHRS and CDR2 YFSETQ. V gave up 4 bases and J gave up 3 bases, with 11 bases separating them. The CDR3 is 14 residues long. The CDR3 is CASSPDYGGNTIYF. The CDR3 DNA follows: TGCGCCAGCAGCCCCGACTACGGTGGAAACACCATATATTTT.

V is TRBV3-1 (or the pseudogene TRBV3-2) and J is TRBJ2-7, with 9 bases matching TRBD1. The J segment lost 6 bases and the V segment lost 8 bases, leaving 8 bases of the junction unmatched. CDR3 length equals 13 residues. The germline gives CDR1 LGHDT, CDR2 YNNKEL (reference sequence). The CDR3 sequence is CASEWTGASEQYF. CDR3 nucleotides: TGTGCCAGCGAATGGACAGGGGCTAGCGAGCAGTACTTC.

The chain combines TRBV7-2 with TRBJ2-1; D not resolved. The CDR3 runs 12 residues. Germline CDR1 and CDR2: SGHTA and FQGNSA. Trimming cost V 1 base and J 6 bases, with 4 bases left between them. The CDR3 spells CASSLVSNEQFF. In DNA, the CDR3 is TGTGCCAGCAGCTTAGTATCCAATGAGCAGTTCTTC.

CDR3 nucleotides: TGTGCCAGCAGTGAAGCCGGGGGGGATACGCAGTATTTT. It is translated as CASSEAGGDTQYF. The chain is built from TRBV2 and TRBJ2-3; 7 nucleotides agree with TRBD2. This CDR3 region has 13 residues. Germline CDR1 is SNHLY and CDR2 is FYNNEI. V dropped 0 bases and J dropped 6; count of bases not matched to a gene: 0. The full variable domain, completed using reference TRBV2 and TRBJ2-3, is EPEVTQTPSHQVTQMGQEVILRCVPISNHLYFYWYRQILGQKVEFLVSFYNNEISEKSEIFDDQFSVERPDGSNFTLKIRSTKLEDSAMYFCASSEAGGDTQYFGPGTRLTVL.

This sequence joins TRBV7-9 and TRBJ1-5; TRBD1 is a possible D gene (6 bases). This CDR3 comprises 14 residues. CDR1 and CDR2 from the germline V gene are SEHNR and FQNEAQ (reference sequence). V lost 5 bases and J lost 1, with 9 bases in between. This CDR3 reads CASSPGTSNQPQHF. The CDR3 DNA is TGTGCCAGCAGCCCCGGGACAAGCAATCAGCCCCAGCATTTT. The full variable domain, with the rest looked up from reference TRBV7-9 and TRBJ1-5, is DTGVSQNPRHKITKRGQNVTFRCDPISEHNRLYWYRQTLGQGPEFLTYFQNEAQLEKSRLLSDRFSAERPKGSFSTLEIQRTEQGDSAMYLCASSPGTSNQPQHFGDGTRLSIL.

The DNA for the CDR3 is TGTGCCAGCAGTGATTCCCCCGGCAAGGCGGGTAATCAGCCCCAGCATTTT. Amino acid sequence: CASSDSPGKAGNQPQHF. The chain recombines TRBV2 with TRBJ1-5, with no clear D. The germline V gene encodes CDR1 SNHLY and CDR2 FYNNEI. The V gene lost 3 bases and the J gene lost 4 bases, with 19 bases spanning the gap. The CDR3 consists of 17 residues.

The V and J genes are TRBV28 and TRBJ1-2; no clear D. Germline CDR1 and CDR2: MDHEN and SYDVKM. This CDR3 spans 14 amino acids. The V end lost 1 base, the J end lost 2 bases, and 8 bases lay between the germline ends. This CDR3 is CASSLSAGNYGYTF. The CDR3 nucleotides are TGTGCCAGCAGTTTATCGGCCGGGAACTATGGCTACACCTTC.

Of note for this clone: Mismatch with germline at one junction end may stem from a read error. The chain has TRBV19 and TRBJ1-1; 8 bases map to TRBD1. This CDR3 comprises 14 residues. In germline, CDR1 is LNHDA, CDR2 SQIVND (reference sequence). The CDR3 coding sequence is TGTGCCAGTAGTATAGATCCGACAGGGGCCGAGAGGAACTTT. It yields the protein CASSIDPTGAERNF.

The V call is TRBV5-1, the J call TRBJ2-5, with no clear D. Trimming took 2 bases from V and 2 from J, leaving 7 bases between them. Germline CDR1 reads SGHRS; CDR2 reads YFSETQ. The CDR3 sequence is 13 residues long. Here the CDR3 reads CASSFFQQETQYF. The CDR3 nucleotides are TGCGCCAGCAGCTTCTTCCAGCAAGAGACCCAGTACTTC. Complete variable domain (other parts from reference TRBV5-1 and TRBJ2-5): KAGVTQTPRYLIKTRGQQVTLSCSPISGHRSVSWYQQTPGQGLQFLFEYFSETQRNKGNFPGRFSGRQFSNSRSEMNVSTLELGDSALYLCASSFFQQETQYFGPGTRLLVL.

In DNA, the CDR3 is TGTGCCAGCAGGCGGGACAGGGCTGGAAACACCATATATTTT. Its translation: CASRRDRAGNTIYF. The chain employs TRBV28 and TRBJ1-3; TRBD1 aligns across 9 bases. V shed 6 bases and J 2 bases; nucleotides not matched to a gene: 2. Looked up from germline, CDR1 is MDHEN and CDR2 is SYDVKM. The CDR3 spans 14 residues.

V gene TRBV19 combines with J gene TRBJ1-1, with D tentatively TRBD1 (6 bases). The V and J ends lost 8 bases and 5 bases respectively, with 15 bases between them. Germline V gene data show CDR1 as LNHDA and CDR2 as SQIVND (reference sequence). This CDR3 has 13 residues. The CDR3 protein is CASGSGGQTEAFF. The CDR3 coding sequence is TGTGCCAGTGGATCGGGGGGGCAAACTGAAGCTTTCTTT.

The V gene is TRBV11-2, the J gene TRBJ2-3, with 9 bases that match TRBD2. V was clipped by 3 bases and J by 4 bases; unmatched bases: 5. The CDR3 length is 15 residues. The V gene's germline CDR1 is SGHAT and CDR2 FQNNGV. The CDR3 coding sequence is TGTGCCAGCAGCTTCCTAGCGGGAAGGGCAGATACGCAGTATTTT. It is translated as CASSFLAGRADTQYF.

The chain recombines TRBV19 with TRBJ1-2; D ambiguous. The length of the CDR3 is 14 residues. CDR1 is LNHDA and CDR2 is SQIVND in the germline V gene (reference sequence). V gave up 5 bases and J gave up 5 bases, with 15 bases separating them. CDR3 DNA: TGTGCCAGTAGTCCCCGTCGACGGCAGTATGGCTACACCTTC. It encodes CASSPRRRQYGYTF.

This chain joins TRBV19 and TRBJ1-2; a weak D match, TRBD1 (5 bases). V lost 7 bases and J 1 base, leaving 13 bases between the germline ends. The CDR3 has 14 residues. Germline values: CDR1 LNHDA, CDR2 SQIVND (reference sequence). DNA for the CDR3: TGTGCCAGTACCCAAGGGCAGGGTAACTATGGCTACACCTTC. It specifies CASTQGQGNYGYTF.

The chain combines TRBV3-1 (or the pseudogene TRBV3-2) with TRBJ1-1; D gene unclear. Germline V gene data show CDR1 as LGHDT and CDR2 as YNNKEL (reference sequence). V gave up 6 bases and J gave up 1 base, with 9 bases separating them. The CDR3 consists of 13 residues. CDR3 amino acids: CASSPTWNTEAFF. Here the CDR3 DNA reads TGTGCCAGCAGTCCCACCTGGAACACTGAAGCTTTCTTT.